The sequence of this T cell receptor (beta chain) was determined in a study of blood T cell repertoires in COVID-19. Using immunoSEQ multiplex PCR, the repertoire was profiled, and TCRdb retains in-frame clones only, with some absent. The profile covers under 250,000 clones, with 82% appearing a single time and 3% to 4% taken by the ten largest. Individuals drawn from under 30 US areas were roughly 18 to 100 years old. Membership in each cohort depended on participant-reported clinical history. The CDR3 has 17 residues. Germline V gene sequence: CDR1 SGDLS, CDR2 YYNGEE. With 4 bases clipped from V and 6 bases from J, the junction kept 13 bases outside the gene matches.

The sequencing sample was made of PBMCs or T cells enriched from blood (not recorded which). The clonotype comes from a woman in her fifties or sixties who had recovered from COVID-19. V is TRBV9 and J is TRBJ2-3, with TRBD2 matching over 11 bases. Written as DNA, the CDR3 is TGTGCCAGCAGCCCCCGACTAGCGGGAACCCTAGGGGATACGCAGTATTTT. This gives the protein CASSPRLAGTLGDTQYF.